This T cell receptor beta chain was profiled in a study of blood T cell repertoires in COVID-19. Study overall: The United States, Italy and Spain were the sources of the acute and convalescent COVID-19 samples.

The V and J ends lost 3 bases and 4 bases respectively, with 10 bases between them. Germline V gene sequence: CDR1 SGHAT, CDR2 FQNNGV. The CDR3 covers 13 residues. Libraries were prepared by immunoSEQ multiplex PCR; TCRdb keeps only in-frame clonotypes and omits some of them. The sample carries around 200,000 clones, 70% to 90% recorded once. Participants had their cohort set by participant-reported clinical history. Contact with a PCR-confirmed or clinician-diagnosed COVID-19 case occurred within 2 weeks of entry. The chain has TRBV11-2 and TRBJ2-7, with D possibly TRBD1 on 6 matching bases. Sequencing was carried out using PBMCs or T cells enriched from blood (not recorded which). The TCR comes from a woman aged 30 to 39 who had been exposed to COVID-19. The DNA of the CDR3 is TGTGCCAGCAGCTTCGGACAGAGTTACGAGCAGTACTTC. Amino acids: CASSFGQSYEQYF. Combining the CDR3 with reference TRBV11-2 and TRBJ2-7 gives the whole variable domain EAGVAQSPRYKIIEKRQSVAFWCNPISGHATLYWYQQILGQGPKLLIQFQNNGVVDDSQLPKDRFSAERLKGVDSTLKIQPAKLEDSAVYLCASSFGQSYEQYFGPGTRLTVT.